This T cell receptor (beta chain) was found in a study of early T cells in non-severe SARS-CoV-2 infection (dated by TCRdb to 2020 to 2023). About the full investigation: TCR sequencing used bulk RNA from unsorted whole blood, so alpha and beta chains could not be paired. Results the study describes overall, beyond this receptor: VDJdb matching was skewed toward anti-spike CD8 responses and likely underestimated virus-specific expansions, missing private and CD4 specificities.

There are 13 amino acids in the CDR3, from cysteine to phenylalanine inclusive. Only the CDR3 part of the read is kept: 39 bases, read in frame from the first base. In the germline V gene, CDR1 corresponds to MNHEY and CDR2 to SVGAGI. The V and J ends are trimmed by 3 bases and 7 bases, leaving 10 bases between them. Libraries came from 5' RACE. The run used a NextSeq 500. To correct for sequencing error and PCR bias, the TCR library protocol tagged individual cDNA molecules with unique molecular identifiers. TCR alpha and beta chains were both sequenced, and the abundances of alpha and beta sequences in each sample were closely correlated with each other. The study's own analysis went as follows. Decombinator V4 was used to annotate TCR sequences for V gene, J gene and CDR3. Expanded TCRs were defined as changing significantly between any two time points under a Poisson model with p below 0.0001. TCR abundances were normalised to the total number of TCRs sequenced per sample and were expressed as counts per million. MAIT TCRs were defined by TRAV1-2 paired with TRAJ12, TRAJ20 or TRAJ33, and iNKT TCRs by TRAV10 paired with TRAJ18. VDJdb, accessed 1 November 2021, was searched for CMV, EBV and SARS-CoV-2 annotated TCRs, excluding TCRs annotated for multiple antigens. TCRdb cleaned the public reads at Q25 with fastp, built clones with MiXCR and kept in-frame beta chains. For every CDR3 protein sequence, its rows merge into one entry that carries the most common genes and DNA. The V and J calls were not made by the authors but by TCRdb's processing. The sample profile shows 71,000 or so distinct CDR3 sequences; roughly 13% of them were found once. Over 12% of the sample is held by the ten biggest clonotypes.

Set within a cohort of healthcare workers in London, UK, this nested case-control study involved weekly PCR testing of nasopharyngeal swabs along with blood sampling. Healthcare workers were recruited between 23 and 31 March 2020, during the week of the UK lockdown, and were followed weekly for up to roughly 16 weeks. Only a few counts were recorded for this clonotype. It lacks a known antigen. Base qualities were left out, and no much larger clone turns up one base away. Recombination joined TRBV6-5 with TRBJ1-5; confidence is insufficient to name the D gene. The clonotype was recovered from an adult who was a healthcare worker with PCR-confirmed SARS-CoV-2 infection or an uninfected control (not recorded which). The sample taken for sequencing was whole blood. The CDR3 here reads CASSYTGKQPQHF. The bases read TGTGCCAGCAGTTATACGGGGAAGCAGCCCCAGCATTTT.